This T cell receptor beta chain was sequenced during a study of blood T cell repertoires in COVID-19. Background on the study: Researchers got acute and convalescent COVID-19 samples from the United States, Italy and Spain. PBMCs, B-cell-depleted T cells, or T cells were the source of the cDNA or gDNA that made up the material.

Original data processing: Counts of nucleated cells, estimated from reference gene primer amplification, were obtained. The table came from immunoSEQ multiplex PCR; TCRdb's copy has only in-frame clones and leaves some out. V, J and clone size are those of that table, while D and trimming were read from the DNA. The data contain approximately 260,000 clones, under 90% of them singletons. Sequenced material: peripheral blood. This receptor was obtained from a man between 50 and 59 years old with acute or convalescent COVID-19.

The CDR3 spells CASSPRQGTIYNSPLHF. CDR3 nucleotide sequence: TGTGCCAGCTCACCGCGACAGGGCACCATCTATAATTCACCCCTCCACTTT. The chain recombines TRBV18 with TRBJ1-6; 7 positions match TRBD1. This CDR3 comprises 17 residues. Germline lookup yields CDR1 KGHSH and CDR2 LQKENI. Losses at the gene ends were 3 bases for V and 3 bases for J; bases not matched to a gene: 8.